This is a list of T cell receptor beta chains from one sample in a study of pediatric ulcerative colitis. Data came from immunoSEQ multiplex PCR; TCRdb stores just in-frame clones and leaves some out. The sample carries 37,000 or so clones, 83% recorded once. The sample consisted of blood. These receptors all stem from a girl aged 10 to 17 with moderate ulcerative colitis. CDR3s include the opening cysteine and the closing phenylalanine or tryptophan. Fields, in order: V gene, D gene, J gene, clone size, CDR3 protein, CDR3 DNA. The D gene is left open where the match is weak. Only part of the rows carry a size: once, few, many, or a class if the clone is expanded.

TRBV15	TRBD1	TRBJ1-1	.	CATSRGGQGAIGVTEAFF	TGTGCCACCAGCAGAGGGGGACAGGGGGCCATCGGAGTCACTGAAGCTTTCTTT
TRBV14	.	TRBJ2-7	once	CASSPRTDLYEQYF	TGTGCCAGCAGCCCGCGGACAGATTTATACGAGCAGTACTTC
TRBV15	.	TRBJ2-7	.	CATSRDTGPYEQYF	TGTGCCACCAGCAGAGATACAGGACCCTACGAGCAGTACTTC
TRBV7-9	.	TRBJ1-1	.	CASSLNGRYTEAFF	TGTGCCAGCAGCTTAAATGGGAGATACACTGAAGCTTTCTTT
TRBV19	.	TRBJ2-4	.	CASSISPAQSGGNIQYF	TGTGCCAGTAGTATTTCCCCAGCCCAGAGTGGGGGAAACATTCAGTACTTC
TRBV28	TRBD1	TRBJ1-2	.	CASSLDRGWGYTF	TGTGCCAGCAGCCTGGACAGGGGATGGGGCTACACCTTC
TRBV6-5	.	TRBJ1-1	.	CATRRATEAFF	TGTGCCACCAGACGGGCCACTGAAGCTTTCTTT
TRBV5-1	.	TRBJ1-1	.	CASSLVAGAPEAFF	TGCGCCAGCAGCTTGGTGGCAGGGGCCCCTGAAGCTTTCTTT
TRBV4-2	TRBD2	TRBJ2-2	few	CASSSTDGLAVNTGELFF	TGTGCCAGCAGCTCCACCGACGGACTAGCGGTGAACACCGGGGAGCTGTTTTTT
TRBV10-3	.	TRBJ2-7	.	CAISDGPVRDEQYF	TGTGCCATCAGCGACGGACCTGTGAGGGACGAGCAGTACTTC
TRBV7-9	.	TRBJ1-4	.	CASSLLRPGLNEKLFF	TGTGCCAGCAGCCTACTACGGCCGGGGCTGAATGAAAAACTGTTTTTT
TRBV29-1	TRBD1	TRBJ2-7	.	CSVTGTGFHEQYF	TGCAGCGTGACCGGGACAGGGTTTCACGAGCAGTACTTC
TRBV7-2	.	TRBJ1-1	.	CASSLEGTSRVRF	TGTGCCAGCAGCTTAGAAGGGACCTCCCGGGTCCGCTTT
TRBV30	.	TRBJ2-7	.	CAGSEGGPSSYEQYF	TGTGCCGGATCAGAGGGGGGGCCGAGCTCCTACGAGCAGTACTTC
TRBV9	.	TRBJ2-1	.	CASSSGPLGVDEQFF	TGTGCCAGCAGCTCGGGACCGCTGGGGGTAGATGAGCAGTTCTTC
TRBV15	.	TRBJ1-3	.	CATSKDSSGNTIYF	TGTGCCACCAGCAAGGACAGCTCTGGAAACACCATATATTTT
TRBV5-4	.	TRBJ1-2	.	CASSIQLRYGYTF	TGTGCCAGCAGCATCCAGCTCCGCTATGGCTACACCTTC
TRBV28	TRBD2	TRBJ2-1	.	CASSRTSGSYNEQFF	TGTGCCAGCAGCCGCACTAGCGGGTCCTACAATGAGCAGTTCTTC
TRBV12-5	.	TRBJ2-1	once	CASGLVGASNEQFF	TGTGCTAGTGGTTTGGTAGGGGCCAGCAATGAGCAGTTCTTC
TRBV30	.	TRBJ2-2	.	CAFKDTEDTGELFF	TGTGCCTTTAAGGACACCGAGGACACCGGGGAGCTGTTTTTT
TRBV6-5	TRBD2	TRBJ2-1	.	CASSYRRGGQYEQFF	TGTGCCAGCAGTTACCGGCGGGGGGGTCAGTATGAGCAGTTCTTC
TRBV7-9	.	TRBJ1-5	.	CASSFPAEPQHF	TGTGCCAGCAGCTTCCCGGCCGAGCCCCAGCATTTT
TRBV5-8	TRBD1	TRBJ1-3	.	CASTGDRQPGTIYF	TGTGCCAGCACTGGGGACAGGCAACCTGGCACCATATATTTT
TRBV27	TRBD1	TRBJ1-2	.	CASSYSDRVHGYTF	TGTGCCAGCTCCTACAGCGACAGGGTGCATGGCTACACCTTC
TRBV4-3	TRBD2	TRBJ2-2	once	CASSQVPAGGTGELFF	TGCGCCAGCAGCCAAGTTCCAGCGGGGGGAACCGGGGAGCTGTTTTTT
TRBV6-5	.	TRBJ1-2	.	CASSPRTAPNYGYTF	TGTGCCAGCAGTCCGAGGACAGCACCTAACTATGGCTACACCTTC
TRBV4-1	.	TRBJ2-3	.	CASSPNTDTQYF	TGCGCCAGCAGCCCAAACACAGATACGCAGTATTTT
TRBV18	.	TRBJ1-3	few	CASSRGNTIYF	TGTGCCAGCTCGCGAGGAAACACCATATATTTT
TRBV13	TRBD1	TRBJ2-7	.	CASSLEGQGAYEQYF	TGTGCCAGCAGCTTAGAAGGACAGGGGGCCTACGAGCAGTACTTC
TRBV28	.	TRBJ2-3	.	CASDTGTLLTDTQYF	TGTGCCAGCGATACCGGGACACTTCTCACAGATACGCAGTATTTT
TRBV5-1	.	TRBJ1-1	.	CASSLAGAGANTEAFF	TGCGCCAGCAGCTTGGCAGGGGCGGGGGCGAACACTGAAGCTTTCTTT
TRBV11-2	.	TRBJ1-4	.	CASSLFRTEKLFF	TGTGCCAGCAGCTTATTCAGGACCGAAAAACTGTTTTTT
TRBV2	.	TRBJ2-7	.	CASTSIGGVLLEQYF	TGTGCCAGCACCTCTATTGGGGGAGTCCTTCTCGAGCAGTACTTC
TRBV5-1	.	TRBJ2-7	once	CASSSSYEQYF	TGCGCCAGCAGCTCCTCCTACGAGCAGTACTTC
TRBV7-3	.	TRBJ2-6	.	CASSPSSSSGANVLTF	TGTGCCAGCAGCCCATCCTCTAGCTCTGGGGCCAACGTCCTGACTTTC
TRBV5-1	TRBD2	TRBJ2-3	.	CASSLAGVWADTQYF	TGCGCCAGCAGCCTAGCGGGAGTGTGGGCAGATACGCAGTATTTT
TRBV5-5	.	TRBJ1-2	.	CASSFSPLSPYGYTF	TGTGCCAGCAGCTTTTCTCCTTTGTCCCCTTATGGCTACACCTTC
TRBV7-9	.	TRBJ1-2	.	CASSSSGALFNGYTF	TGTGCCAGCAGCTCCTCAGGGGCTTTGTTTAATGGCTACACCTTC
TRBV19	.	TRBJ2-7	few	CASSDGTYEQYF	TGTGCCAGTAGTGACGGGACCTACGAGCAGTACTTC
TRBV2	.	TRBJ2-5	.	CASSVRRGVTETQYF	TGTGCCAGCAGTGTCCGCAGGGGAGTGACAGAGACCCAGTACTTC
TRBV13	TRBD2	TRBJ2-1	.	CASSFATTSGISEQFF	TGTGCCAGCAGCTTCGCAACTACTAGCGGGATCAGTGAGCAGTTCTTC
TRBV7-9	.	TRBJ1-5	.	CASSLERGQPQHF	TGTGCCAGCAGCTTAGAAAGGGGTCAGCCCCAGCATTTT
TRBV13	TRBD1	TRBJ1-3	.	CASSPLGQPDSGNTIYF	TGTGCCAGCAGCCCCCTGGGACAGCCGGACTCTGGAAACACCATATATTTT
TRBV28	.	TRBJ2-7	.	CASSLWARATGEQYF	TGTGCCAGCAGTTTATGGGCCAGGGCCACCGGCGAGCAGTACTTC
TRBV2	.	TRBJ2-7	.	CASSRQGGVTNEQYF	TGTGCCAGCAGTCGGCAGGGGGGGGTCACGAACGAGCAGTACTTC
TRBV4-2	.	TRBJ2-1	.	CASSQVPGLPYNEQFF	TGTGCCAGCAGCCAAGTCCCGGGACTCCCCTACAATGAGCAGTTCTTC
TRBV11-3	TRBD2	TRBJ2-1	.	CASSGGLAGSYNEQFF	TGTGCCAGCAGCGGCGGACTAGCGGGATCCTACAATGAGCAGTTCTTC